The entry below gives a single TCR beta chain sequence along with its context. Its cognate antigen is unknown. The sample originates from a study of OX40 agonist ivuxolimab in advanced cancers. Study summary: Cohort: approximately 79% men, mean age approximately 66, aged about 23 to 79. Eligibility admitted prior anti-PD-1, anti-PD-L1 or anti-CTLA-4 therapy; about 39% had some. Three patients had partial responses: one hepatocellular carcinoma, two cutaneous melanoma.

Germline CDR1 MGHRA, CDR2 YSYEKL. V dropped 3 bases and J dropped 0 bases, with 8 bases sitting between them. The CDR3 loop spans 14 amino acids. Overall study findings and caveats: Relative to CD4+ cells, CD8+ T cells on average had more expanded clones.

The repertoire was sequenced with immunoSEQ multiplex PCR; TCRdb's copy has only in-frame clones and lacks some. The sample includes tens of thousands of clones, around 87% of them seen just once. This receptor was taken from an adult with an advanced solid tumor such as melanoma, head and neck, liver or kidney cancer. The chain links TRBV4-1 to TRBJ1-1, with D tentatively TRBD1 (5 bases). Sequenced material: CD4+ or CD8+ T cells sorted from blood, taken in a trial of the OX40 agonist ivuxolimab. The CDR3 loop is CASSQEGVNTEAFF. The CDR3 bases are TGCGCCAGCAGCCAGGAAGGGGTGAACACTGAAGCTTTCTTT.